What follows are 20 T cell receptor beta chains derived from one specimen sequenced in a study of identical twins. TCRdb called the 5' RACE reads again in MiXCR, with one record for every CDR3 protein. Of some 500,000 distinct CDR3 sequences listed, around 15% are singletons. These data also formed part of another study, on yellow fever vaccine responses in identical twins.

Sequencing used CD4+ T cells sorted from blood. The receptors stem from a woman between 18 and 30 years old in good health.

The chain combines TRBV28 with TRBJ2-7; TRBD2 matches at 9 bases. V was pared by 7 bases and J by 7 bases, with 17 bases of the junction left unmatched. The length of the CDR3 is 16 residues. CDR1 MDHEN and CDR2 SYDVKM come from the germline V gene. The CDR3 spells CASNTYTRGGAREQYF. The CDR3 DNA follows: TGTGCCAGCAACACCTACACTCGCGGGGGGGCAAGGGAGCAGTACTTC.

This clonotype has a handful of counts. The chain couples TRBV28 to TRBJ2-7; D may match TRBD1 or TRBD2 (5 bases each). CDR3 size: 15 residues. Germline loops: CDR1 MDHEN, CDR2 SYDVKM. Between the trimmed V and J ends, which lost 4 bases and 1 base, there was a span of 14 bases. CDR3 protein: CASSYVGTSSYEQYF. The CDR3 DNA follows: TGTGCCAGCAGTTACGTCGGGACGTCATCCTACGAGCAGTACTTC.

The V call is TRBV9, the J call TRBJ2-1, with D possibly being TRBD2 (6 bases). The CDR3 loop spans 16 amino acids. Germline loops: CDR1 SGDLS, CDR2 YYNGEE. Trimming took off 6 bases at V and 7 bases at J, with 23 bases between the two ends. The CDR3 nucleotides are TGTGCCAGCACCTTTGCCCCGGGACTGGGGGGTAATGAGCAGTTCTTC. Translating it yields CASTFAPGLGGNEQFF. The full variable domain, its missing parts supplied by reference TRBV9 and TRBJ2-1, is DSGVTQTPKHLITATGQRVTLRCSPRSGDLSVYWYQQSLDQGLQFLIQYYNGEERAKGNILERFSAQQFPDLHSELNLSSLELGDSALYFCASTFAPGLGGNEQFFGPGTRLTVL.

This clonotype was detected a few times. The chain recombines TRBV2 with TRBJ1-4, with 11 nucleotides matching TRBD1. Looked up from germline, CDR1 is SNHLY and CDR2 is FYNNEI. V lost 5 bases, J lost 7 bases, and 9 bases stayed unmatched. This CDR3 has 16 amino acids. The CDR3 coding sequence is TGTGCCAGCAGTAAAGGACAGGGGGCAGGTAGTGAAAAACTGTTTTTT. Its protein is CASSKGQGAGSEKLFF.

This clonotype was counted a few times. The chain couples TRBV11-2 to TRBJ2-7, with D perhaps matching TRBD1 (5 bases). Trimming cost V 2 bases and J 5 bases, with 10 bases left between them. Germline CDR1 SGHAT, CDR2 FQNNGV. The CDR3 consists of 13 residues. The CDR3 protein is CASSLYQGHEQYF. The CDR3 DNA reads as TGTGCCAGCAGCTTATATCAGGGCCACGAGCAGTACTTC.

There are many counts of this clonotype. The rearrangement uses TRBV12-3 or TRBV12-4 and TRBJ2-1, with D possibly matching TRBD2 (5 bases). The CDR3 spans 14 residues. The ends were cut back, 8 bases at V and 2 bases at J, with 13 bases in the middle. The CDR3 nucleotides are TGTGCCAGCCTCCTAGCAGATGCCTACAATGAGCAGTTCTTC. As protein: CASLLADAYNEQFF.

CDR3 DNA: TGTGCCAGCAGTGGGGTCAGGGGGCGAGGTGAGCAGTTCTTC. Translating it yields CASSGVRGRGEQFF. The V gene is TRBV2, the J gene TRBJ2-1; 8 bases are a match to TRBD1. The length of the CDR3 is 14 residues. CDR1 and CDR2 from the germline V gene are SNHLY and FYNNEI. Trimming cost V 4 bases and J 9 bases; bases outside gene matches: 8.

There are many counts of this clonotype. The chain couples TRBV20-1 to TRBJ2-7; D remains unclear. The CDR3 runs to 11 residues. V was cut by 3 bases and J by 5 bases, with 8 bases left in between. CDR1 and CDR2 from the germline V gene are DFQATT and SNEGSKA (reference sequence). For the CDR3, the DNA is TGCAGTGCTAGTTTATGGGACGAGCAGTACTTC. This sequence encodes CSASLWDEQYF.

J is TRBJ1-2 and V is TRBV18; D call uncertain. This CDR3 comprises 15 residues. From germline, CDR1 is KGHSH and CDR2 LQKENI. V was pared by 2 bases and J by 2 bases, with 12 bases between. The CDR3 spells CASSPLLDENYGYTF. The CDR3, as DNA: TGTGCCAGCTCACCATTATTGGATGAAAACTATGGCTACACCTTC. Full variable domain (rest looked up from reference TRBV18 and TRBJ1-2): NAGVMQNPRHLVRRRGQEARLRCSPMKGHSHVYWYRQLPEEGLKFMVYLQKENIIDESGMPKERFSAEFPKEGPSILRIQQVVRGDSAAYFCASSPLLDENYGYTFGSGTRLTVV.

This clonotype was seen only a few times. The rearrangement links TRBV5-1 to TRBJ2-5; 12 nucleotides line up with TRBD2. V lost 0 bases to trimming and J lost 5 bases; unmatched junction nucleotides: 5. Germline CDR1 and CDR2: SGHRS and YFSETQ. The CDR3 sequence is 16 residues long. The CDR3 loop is CASSLATSGSGETQYF. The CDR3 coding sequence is TGCGCCAGCAGCTTGGCGACTAGCGGGAGCGGGGAGACCCAGTACTTC.

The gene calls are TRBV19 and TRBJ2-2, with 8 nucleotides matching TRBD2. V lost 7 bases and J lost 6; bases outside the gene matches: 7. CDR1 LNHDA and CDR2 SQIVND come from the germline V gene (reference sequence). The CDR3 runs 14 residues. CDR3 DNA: TGTGCCAGTATCGGGGGACTAGTTTCCGGGGAGCTGTTTTTT. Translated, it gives CASIGGLVSGELFF. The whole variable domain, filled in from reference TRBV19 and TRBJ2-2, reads DGGITQSPKYLFRKEGQNVTLSCEQNLNHDAMYWYRQDPGQGLRLIYYSQIVNDFQKGDIAEGYSVSREKKESFPLTVTSAQKNPTAFYLCASIGGLVSGELFFGEGSRLTVL.

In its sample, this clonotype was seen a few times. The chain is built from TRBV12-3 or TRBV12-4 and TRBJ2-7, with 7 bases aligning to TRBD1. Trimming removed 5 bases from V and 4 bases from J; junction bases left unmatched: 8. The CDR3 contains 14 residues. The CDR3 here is CASSPLRTGYEQYF. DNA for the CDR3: TGTGCCAGCAGTCCCCTTCGGACAGGATACGAGCAGTACTTC.

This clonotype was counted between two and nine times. The CDR3 nucleotides read TGTGCCAGCAGCTTAGATCCCTTTAGCGGGAGGGCCGGGGAAGAGACCCAGTACTTC. This gives the protein CASSLDPFSGRAGEETQYF. This chain joins TRBV11-2 and TRBJ2-5; 11 bases agree with TRBD2. Per germline, CDR1 SGHAT and CDR2 FQNNGV. The CDR3 covers 19 residues. Losses at the gene ends were 0 bases for V and 3 bases for J; bases not matched to a gene: 12.

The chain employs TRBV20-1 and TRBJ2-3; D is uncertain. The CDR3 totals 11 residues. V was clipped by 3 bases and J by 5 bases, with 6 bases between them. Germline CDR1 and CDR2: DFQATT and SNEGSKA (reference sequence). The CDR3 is CSASSKDTQYF. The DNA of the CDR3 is TGCAGTGCTAGTAGTAAAGATACGCAGTATTTT.

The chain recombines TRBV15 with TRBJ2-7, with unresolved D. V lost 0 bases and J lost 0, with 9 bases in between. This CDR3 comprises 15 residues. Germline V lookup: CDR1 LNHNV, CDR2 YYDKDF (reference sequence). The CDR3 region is CATSRELSGSYEQYF. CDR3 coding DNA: TGTGCCACCAGCAGAGAGCTTTCCGGCTCCTACGAGCAGTACTTC.

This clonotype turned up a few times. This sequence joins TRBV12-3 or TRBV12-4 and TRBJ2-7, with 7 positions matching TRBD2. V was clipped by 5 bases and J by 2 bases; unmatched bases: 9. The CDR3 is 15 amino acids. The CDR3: CASSPEGRVPYEQYF. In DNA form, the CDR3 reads TGTGCCAGCAGTCCCGAGGGGAGGGTACCCTACGAGCAGTACTTC.

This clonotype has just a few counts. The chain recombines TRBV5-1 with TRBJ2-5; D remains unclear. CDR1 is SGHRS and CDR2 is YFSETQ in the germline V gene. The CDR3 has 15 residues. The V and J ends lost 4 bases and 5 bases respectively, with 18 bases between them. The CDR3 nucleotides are TGCGCCAGCAGCCCTAGTTCTAAATGGGGTGAGACCCAGTACTTC. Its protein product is CASSPSSKWGETQYF.

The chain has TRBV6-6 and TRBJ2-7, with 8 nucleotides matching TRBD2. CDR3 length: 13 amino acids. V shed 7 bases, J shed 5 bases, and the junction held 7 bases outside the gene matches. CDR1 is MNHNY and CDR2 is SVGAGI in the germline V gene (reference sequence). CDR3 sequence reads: CASTDGGGDEQYF. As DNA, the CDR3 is TGTGCCAGCACCGACGGGGGGGGCGACGAGCAGTACTTC.

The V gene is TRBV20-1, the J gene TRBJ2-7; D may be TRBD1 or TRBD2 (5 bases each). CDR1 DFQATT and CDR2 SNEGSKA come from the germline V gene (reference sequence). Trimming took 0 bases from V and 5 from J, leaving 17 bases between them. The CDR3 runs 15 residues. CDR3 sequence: CSARDARGPRDEQYF. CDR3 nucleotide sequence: TGCAGTGCTAGAGATGCCCGGGGCCCGAGGGACGAGCAGTACTTC.

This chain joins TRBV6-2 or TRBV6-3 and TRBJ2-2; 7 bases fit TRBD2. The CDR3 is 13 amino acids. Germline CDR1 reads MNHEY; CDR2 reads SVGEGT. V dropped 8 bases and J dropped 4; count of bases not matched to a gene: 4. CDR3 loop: CASGRGATGELFF. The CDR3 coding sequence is TGTGCCAGCGGGAGGGGAGCCACCGGGGAGCTGTTTTTT.